This T cell receptor (beta chain) derives from a study of neurological immune-mediated disorders. Study as a whole: Secondary progressive disease was present in 3, and relapsing-remitting disease in around 31, of the approximately 35 multiple sclerosis patients. The study's findings and limits: No expanded-clone CDR3 amino acid sequence recurred across subjects, suggesting private TCR-beta repertoires.

About this clonotype itself: What it recognizes is unknown. A read error is possible here, since a much larger clone lies one base away.

With 10-nucleotide random UMIs included, cDNA was synthesized by 5'RACE. MiXCR was run by TCRdb on the 5' RACE reads, yielding one entry per CDR3 protein. This sample has some 95,000 distinct CDR3 sequences, with 3% to 4% found just once. The CDR3 spans 13 residues. V was shortened by 4 bases and J by 6 bases, with 10 bases between the two germline ends. CDR1 is LGHDT, CDR2 YNNKEL, per germline (reference sequence). The unsorted libraries were generated from a total of 2 million PBMCs, which had been stored in RNAlater at -80 C. The chain combines TRBV3-1 with TRBJ2-1; D gene ambiguous. The sequenced material came from PBMCs. The source is a woman between 18 and 29 years old with multiple sclerosis. CDR3 residues: CASSLKGGNEQFF. DNA of the CDR3: TGTGCCAGCAGCCTTAAGGGTGGCAATGAGCAGTTCTTC.